The entry below gives a single T cell receptor beta chain sequence along with its context. The source of the sample is a study of blood T cell repertoires in COVID-19. The overall study: The analysed material was cDNA or gDNA that came from T cells, B-cell-depleted T cells, or PBMCs.

Libraries were prepared by immunoSEQ multiplex PCR; TCRdb keeps only in-frame clonotypes and omits some of them. There are tens of thousands of clones in the sample; 60% to 75% occur only once, and 5% to 6% lies in the top ten. The sample consisted of peripheral blood. The receptor comes from a middle-aged man with active or convalescent COVID-19.

The CDR3 is CASSSGTTNEKLFF. CDR3 DNA: TGTGCCAGCTCGTCAGGAACAACTAATGAAAAACTGTTTTTT. The chain uses TRBV18 and TRBJ1-4, with no clear D. Looked up from germline, CDR1 is KGHSH and CDR2 is LQKENI. The germline V and J ends were trimmed by 6 bases and 0 bases, with 8 bases remaining between them. This CDR3 is built from 14 residues.